What follows is one T cell receptor beta chain and its context. The sample is drawn from a study of shared clonotypes between healthy human individuals. Trimming took 6 bases from V and 4 from J; bases not matched to a gene: 12. The CDR3 totals 15 residues. Germline CDR1 and CDR2: SGHTS and YDEGEE. TCRdb's copy holds only in-frame clones and misses some; the assay was immunoSEQ multiplex PCR. The sample records 550,000 to 700,000 clones, about three quarters being singletons. The sequenced sample was memory CD4+ T cells sorted from blood. As to subset: CD45RA-negative fraction. The gene calls are TRBV5-8 and TRBJ1-2; 7 bases align to TRBD1. This clonotype originated in a woman younger than 45 in good health. The CDR3 protein is CASTLGGQPIYGYTF. CDR3 nucleotide sequence: TGTGCCAGCACCCTCGGGGGACAGCCTATCTATGGCTACACCTTC.